The 13 T cell receptor beta chains below all came from one sample that was sequenced in a study of regulatory T cells in long-lasting Graves disease. Arm-PCR of CDR3 regions and iRepertoire HTBI primers were the basis on which TCR beta libraries were built. TCRdb re-analysed the multiplex PCR reads in MiXCR, keeping a single row per CDR3 protein. The sample lists some 240,000 distinct CDR3 sequences; 15% to 20% were seen once. Time point defined: newly diagnosed GD, antithyroid drugs for less than 3 months. Construction of the TCR library relied on RNA isolated from PBMCs. The sample was also linked to a second study, of T cells in Graves' hyperthyroidism and ophthalmopathy.

Here the sequenced sample was peripheral blood mononuclear cells (PBMCs), taken at new diagnosis, from a patient treated with antithyroid drugs. Every receptor here comes from a woman in her 30s with Graves disease.

This clonotype was counted at least ten times. The chain has TRBV5-8 and TRBJ1-1; 7 positions match TRBD1. CDR3 length: 16 amino acids. Germline CDR1 reads SGHTS; CDR2 reads YDEGEE. Unmatched junction bases numbered 15, after V lost 4 bases and J lost 6 bases. CDR3 region: CASSPELQGIGPEAFF. CDR3 DNA sequence: TGTGCCAGCAGCCCTGAATTACAGGGGATAGGTCCTGAAGCTTTCTTT. Combining the CDR3 with reference TRBV5-8 and TRBJ1-1 gives the whole variable domain EAGVTQSPTHLIKTRGQQATLRCSPISGHTSVYWYQQALGLGLQFLLWYDEGEERNRGNFPPRFSGRQFPNYSSELNVNALELEDSALYLCASSPELQGIGPEAFFGQGTRLTVV.

About this clonotype: It is likely a read error: a sequence one base away is far more abundant. The J gene is TRBJ2-7, the V gene TRBV12-3 or TRBV12-4; 10 bases line up with TRBD2. The J call may not be correct, given that the DNA end is closer to TRBJ2-1. CDR3 length: 16 residues. CDR3 nucleotide sequence: TGTGCCAGCAGTGGACGGGGCACTAGCGGGACGGGAGAGCAGTTCTTC. This gives the protein CASSGRGTSGTGEQFF.

Ten or more counts support this clonotype. This chain joins TRBV5-1 and TRBJ1-4; 10 bases match TRBD1. The V segment lost 4 bases and the J segment 8 bases; nucleotides outside the gene matches: 8. The CDR3 is 15 residues long. CDR1 and CDR2 from the germline V gene are SGHRS and YFSETQ. The CDR3 reads CASSATGTGDEKLFF. For the CDR3, the DNA is TGCGCCAGCAGCGCTACCGGGACAGGGGACGAAAAACTGTTTTTT.

This clonotype was counted many times. The rearrangement uses TRBV7-9 and TRBJ2-1, with D unresolved. This CDR3 comprises 16 residues. V was trimmed by 4 bases and J by 4 bases, leaving 17 bases between them. Germline V gives CDR1 SEHNR, CDR2 FQNEAQ (reference sequence). The CDR3 loop is CASSSGWPFWYNEQFF. DNA of the CDR3: TGTGCCAGCAGCTCCGGGTGGCCTTTCTGGTACAATGAGCAGTTCTTC.

The table lists this clonotype with many counts. The V gene is TRBV5-1, the J gene TRBJ1-3; D not resolved. This CDR3 has 16 amino acids. The germline CDR1 and CDR2 sequences are SGHRS and YFSETQ. V was trimmed by 4 bases and J by 3 bases, leaving 17 bases between them. CDR3 nucleotides: TGCGCCAGCAGCCCCCAATTCGGAGGGAATGGAAACACCATATATTTT. Translated: CASSPQFGGNGNTIYF.

V and J are TRBV11-2 and TRBJ2-3; D remains ambiguous. Germline V gene lookup returns CDR1 SGHAT and CDR2 FQNNGV. V was cut by 7 bases and J by 1 base, with 6 bases left in between. The CDR3 has 12 residues. The DNA of the CDR3 is TGTGCCAGCAAGAAACGCACAGATACGCAGTATTTT. It encodes CASKKRTDTQYF.

This clonotype came up many times. The chain joins TRBV2 to TRBJ2-2; no definite D call. Per the germline V gene, CDR1 is SNHLY and CDR2 is FYNNEI. V was clipped by 7 bases and J by 0 bases, with 18 bases between them. This CDR3 contains 17 residues. CDR3 loop: CASNPARTFANTGELFF. The CDR3 DNA follows: TGTGCCAGCAATCCGGCTAGGACCTTCGCGAACACCGGGGAGCTGTTTTTT.

This clonotype was seen at least ten times. The V and J genes are TRBV28 and TRBJ2-3; no definite D call. The CDR3 is made up of 14 amino acids. Trimming shortened V by 6 bases and J by 0 bases, and 10 bases separated the two germline ends. The germline CDR1 and CDR2 sequences are MDHEN and SYDVKM. The CDR3 DNA reads as TGTGCCAGCAGCATGCCAGCTAGCACAGATACGCAGTATTTT. It codes for CASSMPASTDTQYF.

This clonotype appeared many times. The chain employs TRBV5-1 and TRBJ2-7; D unresolved. The V end lost 6 bases, the J end lost 2 bases, and 15 bases lay between the germline ends. The CDR3 sequence is 14 residues long. Germline V gene lookup returns CDR1 SGHRS and CDR2 YFSETQ. Here the CDR3 DNA reads TGCGCCAGCAAGCGTCTGGACGGAACCTACGAGCAGTACTTC. Its translation is CASKRLDGTYEQYF.

This clonotype was seen many times. This chain uses TRBV2 with TRBJ1-2; 9 bases are shared with TRBD1. The CDR3 is made up of 17 amino acids. The germline CDR1 and CDR2 sequences are SNHLY and FYNNEI. The trim removed 6 bases at V and 1 base at J, leaving 12 bases unmatched. Written as DNA, the CDR3 is TGTGCCAGCAGGCCTTCCCGGGACAGGGAGTTTAACTATGGCTACACCTTC. Translated, it gives CASRPSRDREFNYGYTF. Looking up the rest from reference TRBV2 and TRBJ1-2 gives the full variable domain: EPEVTQTPSHQVTQMGQEVILRCVPISNHLYFYWYRQILGQKVEFLVSFYNNEISEKSEIFDDQFSVERPDGSNFTLKIRSTKLEDSAMYFCASRPSRDREFNYGYTFGSGTRLTVV.

This clonotype was recorded at least ten times. The V call is TRBV28, the J call TRBJ2-7; the D is unclear. The germline V and J ends were trimmed by 8 bases and 0 bases, with 14 bases remaining between them. This CDR3 is built from 14 residues. Looked up from germline, CDR1 is MDHEN and CDR2 is SYDVKM. The CDR3 DNA follows: TGTGCCAGCCGCTCCGGACCAGGCTCCTACGAGCAGTACTTC. Translation gives CASRSGPGSYEQYF.

This clonotype showed up just a few times. Since a much larger clone is just one base distant, this may be a read error. J is TRBJ2-7 and V is TRBV9, with 7 nucleotides matching TRBD2. The CDR3 loop spans 13 amino acids. V was pared by 3 bases and J by 2 bases, with 2 bases of the junction left unmatched. Germline V gene lookup returns CDR1 SGDLS and CDR2 YYNGEE. This chain's CDR3 is CASSAGLAYEQYF. DNA of the CDR3: TGTGCCAGCAGCGCCGGACTAGCCTACGAGCAGTACTTC.

The rearrangement links TRBV28 to TRBJ2-6; D perhaps matches TRBD2 (5 bases). Trimming removed 3 bases at V and 4 bases at J, with 10 bases between. CDR1 and CDR2 (germline): MDHEN, SYDVKM. The length of the CDR3 is 15 residues. CDR3 sequence reads: CASSLGVLGANVLTF. CDR3 in DNA: TGTGCCAGCAGTTTGGGAGTACTCGGGGCCAACGTCCTGACTTTC. The full variable domain, its missing parts supplied by reference TRBV28 and TRBJ2-6, is DVKVTQSSRYLVKRTGEKVFLECVQDMDHENMFWYRQDPGLGLRLIYFSYDVKMKEKGDIPEGYSVSREKKERFSLILESASTNQTSMYLCASSLGVLGANVLTFGAGSRLTVL.